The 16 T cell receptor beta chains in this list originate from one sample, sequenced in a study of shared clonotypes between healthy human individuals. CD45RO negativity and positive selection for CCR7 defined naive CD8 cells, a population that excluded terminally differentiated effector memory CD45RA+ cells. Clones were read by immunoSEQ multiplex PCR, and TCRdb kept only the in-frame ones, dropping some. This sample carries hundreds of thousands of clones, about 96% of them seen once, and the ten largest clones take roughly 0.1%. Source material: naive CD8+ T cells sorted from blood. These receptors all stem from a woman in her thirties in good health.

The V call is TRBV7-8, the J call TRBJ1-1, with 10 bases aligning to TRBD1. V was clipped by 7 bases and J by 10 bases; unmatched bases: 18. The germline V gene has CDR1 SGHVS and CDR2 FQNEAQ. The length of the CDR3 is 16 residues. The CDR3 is CASTPDEWTGGMGAFF. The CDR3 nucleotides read TGTGCCAGCACCCCGGACGAATGGACAGGGGGGATGGGAGCTTTCTTT.

CDR3: CASSLLADGRTDTQYF. CDR3 in DNA: TGTGCCAGCAGCCTTCTAGCGGATGGAAGGACAGATACGCAGTATTTT. The V gene is TRBV28, the J gene TRBJ2-3; 7 positions match TRBD2. Trimming cost V 6 bases and J 3 bases; bases outside gene matches: 12. This CDR3 is built from 16 residues. In germline, CDR1 is MDHEN, CDR2 SYDVKM.

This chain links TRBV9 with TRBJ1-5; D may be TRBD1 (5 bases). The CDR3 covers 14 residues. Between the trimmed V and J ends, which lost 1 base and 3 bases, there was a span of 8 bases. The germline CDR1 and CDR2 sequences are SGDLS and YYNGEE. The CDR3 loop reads CASSVSTANQPQHF. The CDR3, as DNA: TGTGCCAGCAGCGTATCGACAGCCAATCAGCCCCAGCATTTT.

The CDR3 is CASSPWTSGISDEQFF. DNA of the CDR3: TGTGCCAGCAGTCCCTGGACTAGCGGGATTTCCGATGAGCAGTTCTTC. The chain uses TRBV28 and TRBJ2-1; the match to TRBD2 covers 12 bases. Losses at the gene ends were 5 bases for V and 8 bases for J; bases not matched to a gene: 10. The CDR3 has 16 residues. Germline CDR1 MDHEN, CDR2 SYDVKM.

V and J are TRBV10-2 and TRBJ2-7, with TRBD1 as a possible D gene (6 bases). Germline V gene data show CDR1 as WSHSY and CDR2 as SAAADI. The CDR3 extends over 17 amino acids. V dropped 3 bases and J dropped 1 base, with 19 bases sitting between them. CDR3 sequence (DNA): TGCGCCAGCAGTGACCTTCAGGGGAAAGTTGAATCCTACGAGCAGTACTTC. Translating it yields CASSDLQGKVESYEQYF.

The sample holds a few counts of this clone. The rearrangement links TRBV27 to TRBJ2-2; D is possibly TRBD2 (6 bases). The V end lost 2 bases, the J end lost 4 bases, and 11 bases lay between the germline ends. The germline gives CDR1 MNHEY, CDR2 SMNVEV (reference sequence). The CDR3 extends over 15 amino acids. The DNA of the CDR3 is TGTGCCAGCAGTTTACACGGAGGGTCCACCGGGGAGCTGTTTTTT. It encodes CASSLHGGSTGELFF.

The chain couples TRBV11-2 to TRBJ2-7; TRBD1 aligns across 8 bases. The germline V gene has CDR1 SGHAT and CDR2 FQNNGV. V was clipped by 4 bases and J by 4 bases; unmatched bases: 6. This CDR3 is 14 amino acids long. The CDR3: CASSSYGQGYEQYF. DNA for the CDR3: TGTGCCAGCAGCTCGTACGGACAGGGTTACGAGCAGTACTTC.

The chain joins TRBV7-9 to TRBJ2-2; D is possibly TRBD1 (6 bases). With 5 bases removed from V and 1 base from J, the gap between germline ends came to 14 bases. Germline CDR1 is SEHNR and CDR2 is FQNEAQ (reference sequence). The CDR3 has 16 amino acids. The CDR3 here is CASSPDSSLNTGELFF. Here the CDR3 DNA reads TGTGCCAGCAGCCCGGACAGCTCCTTGAACACCGGGGAGCTGTTTTTT. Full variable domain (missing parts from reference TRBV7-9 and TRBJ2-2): DTGVSQNPRHKITKRGQNVTFRCDPISEHNRLYWYRQTLGQGPEFLTYFQNEAQLEKSRLLSDRFSAERPKGSFSTLEIQRTEQGDSAMYLCASSPDSSLNTGELFFGEGSRLTVL.

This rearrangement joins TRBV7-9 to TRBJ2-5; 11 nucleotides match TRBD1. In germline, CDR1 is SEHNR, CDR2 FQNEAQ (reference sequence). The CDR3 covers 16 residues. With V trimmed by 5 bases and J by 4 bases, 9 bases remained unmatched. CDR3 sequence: CASSPPMDRGRETQYF. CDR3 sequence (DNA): TGTGCCAGCAGCCCCCCAATGGACAGGGGGCGAGAGACCCAGTACTTC.

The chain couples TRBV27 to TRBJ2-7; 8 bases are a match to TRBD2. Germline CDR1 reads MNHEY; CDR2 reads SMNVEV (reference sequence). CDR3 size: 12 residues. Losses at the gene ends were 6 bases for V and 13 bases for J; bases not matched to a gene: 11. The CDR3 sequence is CASSSGLARIYF. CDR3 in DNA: TGTGCCAGCAGCTCTGGACTAGCCCGAATTTACTTC.

The CDR3 sequence is CASSLDVSYEQYF. CDR3 DNA sequence: TGTGCCAGCAGTTTGGACGTTTCCTACGAGCAGTACTTC. The gene calls are TRBV28 and TRBJ2-7; D gene ambiguous. The CDR3 is 13 residues long. Germline values: CDR1 MDHEN, CDR2 SYDVKM. V shed 3 bases and J shed 1 base, with 7 bases lying between them.

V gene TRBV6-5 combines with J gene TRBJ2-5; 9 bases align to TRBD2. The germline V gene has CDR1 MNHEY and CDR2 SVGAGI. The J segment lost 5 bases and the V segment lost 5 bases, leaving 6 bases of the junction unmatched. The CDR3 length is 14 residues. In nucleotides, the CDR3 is TGTGCCAGCAGTCATCCCGGACTAGCGGAGACCCAGTACTTC. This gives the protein CASSHPGLAETQYF.

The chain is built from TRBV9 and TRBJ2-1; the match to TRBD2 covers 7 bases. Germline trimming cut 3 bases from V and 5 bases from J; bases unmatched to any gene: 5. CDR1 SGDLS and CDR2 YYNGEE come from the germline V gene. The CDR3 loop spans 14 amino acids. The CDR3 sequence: CASSAGTIHNEQFF. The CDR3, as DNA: TGTGCCAGCAGCGCCGGGACTATCCACAATGAGCAGTTCTTC.

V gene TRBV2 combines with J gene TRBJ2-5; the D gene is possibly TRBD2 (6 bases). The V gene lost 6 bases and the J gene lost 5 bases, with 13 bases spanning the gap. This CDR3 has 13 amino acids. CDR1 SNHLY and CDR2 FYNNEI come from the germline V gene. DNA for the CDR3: TGTGCCAGCAGCCAGACTAGTGTGGAGACCCAGTACTTC. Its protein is CASSQTSVETQYF.

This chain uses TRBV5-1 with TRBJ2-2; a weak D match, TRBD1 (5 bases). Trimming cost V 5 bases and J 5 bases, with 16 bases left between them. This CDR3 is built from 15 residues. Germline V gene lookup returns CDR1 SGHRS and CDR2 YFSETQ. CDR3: CASRSGQGGTGELFF. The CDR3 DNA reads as TGCGCCAGCAGATCCGGGCAGGGTGGTACCGGGGAGCTGTTTTTT.

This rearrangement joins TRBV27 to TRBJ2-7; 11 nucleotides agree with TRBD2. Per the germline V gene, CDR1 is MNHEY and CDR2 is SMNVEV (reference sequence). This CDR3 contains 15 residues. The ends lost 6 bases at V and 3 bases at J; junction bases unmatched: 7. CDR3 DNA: TGTGCCAGCAGAATAGCGGGAGGGCCTGTCTACGAGCAGTACTTC. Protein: CASRIAGGPVYEQYF.